This section outlines one T cell receptor (beta chain) sequence together with its context. No antigen is known for it. It was with a sample-barcoded 5' primer and a J-beta primer mix that a second PCR of about 6 to 12 cycles was run. TCRdb reprocessed the 5' RACE reads via MiXCR and lists one record per CDR3 protein. The table shows 550,000 to 600,000 distinct CDR3 sequences, with roughly 29% occurring only once. The sample is drawn from a study of blood T cells in healthy people across ages. Points from the study as a whole: With age, beta diversity per million T cells declined roughly linearly, significantly by 40.

The CDR3 sequence is 16 residues long. Germline lookup yields CDR1 MDHEN and CDR2 SYDVKM. The J segment lost 5 bases and the V segment lost 4 bases, leaving 9 bases of the junction unmatched. V is TRBV28 and J is TRBJ2-5, with 11 bases identical to TRBD2. Sequencing input: blood. The receptor comes from a woman between 65 and 79 years old in good health. In DNA form, the CDR3 reads TGTGCCAGCAGTTCGTTACTAGCGGGGGCAGTTGAGACCCAGTACTTC. This encodes CASSSLLAGAVETQYF.